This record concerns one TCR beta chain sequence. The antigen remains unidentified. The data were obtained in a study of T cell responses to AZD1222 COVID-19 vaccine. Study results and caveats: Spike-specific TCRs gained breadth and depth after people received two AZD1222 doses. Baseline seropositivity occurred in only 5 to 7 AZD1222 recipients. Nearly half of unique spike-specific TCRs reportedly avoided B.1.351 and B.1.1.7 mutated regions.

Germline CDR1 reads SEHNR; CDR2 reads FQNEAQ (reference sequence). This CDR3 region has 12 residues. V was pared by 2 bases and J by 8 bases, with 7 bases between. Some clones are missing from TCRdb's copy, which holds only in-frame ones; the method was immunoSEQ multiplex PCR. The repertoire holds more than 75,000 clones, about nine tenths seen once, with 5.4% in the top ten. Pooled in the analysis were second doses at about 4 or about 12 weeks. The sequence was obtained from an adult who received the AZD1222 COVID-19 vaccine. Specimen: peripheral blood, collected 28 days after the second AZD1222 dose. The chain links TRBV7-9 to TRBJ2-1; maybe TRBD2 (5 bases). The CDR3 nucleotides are TGTGCCAGCAGCTTAAAGGAGGATGAGCAGTTCTTC. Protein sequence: CASSLKEDEQFF.